This passage covers 15 T cell receptor beta chains from one sample sequenced in a study of T-cell memory formation after mild COVID-19. TCRdb re-derived calls from the 5' RACE reads in MiXCR, one entry per CDR3 protein. The sample has more than 80,000 distinct CDR3 sequences; around 15% are singletons. The sequencing sample was made of PBMCs or a T cell subset sorted from them (not recorded which). All receptors come from an adult woman who had mild COVID-19 (a few samples of this study predate the infection). Cell type and time point are not known.

This clonotype appeared a few times. The chain carries TRBV9 and TRBJ2-5; possibly TRBD2 for D (6 bases). Trimming cost V 0 bases and J 2 bases, with 17 bases left between them. The CDR3 spans 17 residues. The germline gives CDR1 SGDLS, CDR2 YYNGEE. The CDR3 DNA reads TGTGCCAGCAGCGTAGATATTGGCGGGACGACTCAAGAGACCCAGTACTTC. Translated, it gives CASSVDIGGTTQETQYF. Full variable domain (rest looked up from reference TRBV9 and TRBJ2-5): DSGVTQTPKHLITATGQRVTLRCSPRSGDLSVYWYQQSLDQGLQFLIQYYNGEERAKGNILERFSAQQFPDLHSELNLSSLELGDSALYFCASSVDIGGTTQETQYFGPGTRLLVL.

The rearrangement uses TRBV27 and TRBJ1-1; D is undetermined. The CDR3 length is 15 residues. The germline V and J ends were trimmed by 4 bases and 5 bases, with 17 bases remaining between them. Germline CDR1 and CDR2: MNHEY and SMNVEV (reference sequence). For the CDR3, the DNA is TGTGCCAGCAGTTCCCGACACGCCGGGAGGACTGAAGCTTTCTTT. Its protein product is CASSSRHAGRTEAFF.

The chain combines TRBV19 with TRBJ2-1, with 9 bases that match TRBD1. V lost 5 bases, J lost 2 bases, and 7 bases stayed unmatched. This CDR3 has 16 residues. CDR1 is LNHDA, CDR2 SQIVND, per germline (reference sequence). CDR3 in amino acids: CASSSGTGSTYNEQFF. In DNA form, the CDR3 reads TGTGCCAGTAGTTCCGGGACAGGGTCCACCTACAATGAGCAGTTCTTC.

The chain joins TRBV20-1 to TRBJ2-3; possibly TRBD1 for D (6 bases). From germline, CDR1 is DFQATT and CDR2 SNEGSKA (reference sequence). The V end lost 3 bases, the J end lost 2 bases, and 21 bases lay between the germline ends. The CDR3 spans 17 residues. As DNA, the CDR3 is TGCAGTGCTAGCGCTGTACAGGAACAGGGTAACACAGATACGCAGTATTTT. Amino acid sequence: CSASAVQEQGNTDTQYF.

J is TRBJ1-1 and V is TRBV7-9, with 8 bases that match TRBD1. The CDR3 is 14 residues long. V shed 8 bases and J 4 bases; nucleotides not matched to a gene: 9. Germline CDR1 reads SEHNR; CDR2 reads FQNEAQ (reference sequence). The CDR3: CASVPPQGATEAFF. Here the CDR3 DNA reads TGTGCCAGCGTCCCCCCGCAGGGGGCCACTGAAGCTTTCTTT.

This chain uses TRBV7-9 with TRBJ2-7; 12 bases are a match to TRBD2. Germline V gene data show CDR1 as SEHNR and CDR2 as FQNEAQ (reference sequence). CDR3 length equals 16 residues. V was clipped by 5 bases and J by 4 bases; unmatched bases: 9. In nucleotides, the CDR3 is TGTGCCAGCAGCCTCCCCCCGACTAGCGGGAGTTACGAGCAGTACTTC. This translates into CASSLPPTSGSYEQYF.

The chain couples TRBV11-2 to TRBJ2-3; 8 bases are shared with TRBD2. The CDR3 is 17 residues long. V was clipped by 1 base and J by 3 bases; unmatched bases: 9. Germline CDR1 and CDR2: SGHAT and FQNNGV. In DNA, the CDR3 is TGTGCCAGCAGCTTAGTGAGCGGGGGCTACGGGACAGATACGCAGTATTTT. This sequence encodes CASSLVSGGYGTDTQYF.

In its sample, this clonotype was seen a few times. V gene TRBV7-8 combines with J gene TRBJ2-5, with 7 bases that match TRBD1. CDR1 is SGHVS and CDR2 is FQNEAQ in the germline V gene. V lost 5 bases and J lost 3; bases outside the gene matches: 6. The CDR3 spans 14 residues. The CDR3: CASSESTGEETQYF. For the CDR3, the DNA is TGTGCCAGCAGCGAATCCACAGGGGAAGAGACCCAGTACTTC.

The chain carries TRBV7-9 and TRBJ2-1, with 12 bases that match TRBD2. Germline-derived CDR1 and CDR2 are SEHNR and FQNEAQ (reference sequence). CDR3 length: 16 residues. J was trimmed by 8 bases and V by 2 bases; bases with no gene match: 7. The CDR3 loop reads CASSLPTSGSSDEQFF. The CDR3 nucleotides are TGTGCCAGCAGCTTACCGACTAGCGGGAGTTCGGATGAGCAGTTCTTC.

The V gene is TRBV25-1, the J gene TRBJ1-1; D may be TRBD1 (6 bases). The CDR3 extends over 12 amino acids. Germline-derived CDR1 and CDR2 are MGHDK and SYGVNS. V was pared by 7 bases and J by 4 bases, with 10 bases between. CDR3 bases: TGTGCCAGCAAGCAGGGGAGCACTGAAGCTTTCTTT. This translates into CASKQGSTEAFF.

The chain couples TRBV4-3 to TRBJ2-7; 8 nucleotides align to TRBD2. The V gene's germline CDR1 is LGHNA and CDR2 YSLEER. With 4 bases clipped from V and 2 bases from J, the junction kept 10 bases outside the gene matches. This CDR3 contains 16 residues. CDR3 nucleotides: TGCGCCAGCAGCCCAAACCTGCTAGCGGGTGCCTACGAGCAGTACTTC. The encoded protein is CASSPNLLAGAYEQYF.

This clonotype came up a few times. The chain recombines TRBV29-1 with TRBJ2-7; D is possibly TRBD2 (5 bases). Per germline, CDR1 SQVTM and CDR2 ANQGSEA. This CDR3 contains 12 residues. V was trimmed by 6 bases and J by 7 bases, leaving 16 bases between them. The CDR3 region has the DNA TGCAGCGTCCTCGGGAAAGGTTTAGAGCAGTACTTC. Translated: CSVLGKGLEQYF.

Here the CDR3 DNA reads TGTGCCAGCAGCTCTTGGCCTATTGGACTAGCGGGAAATACGAACGAGCAGTACTTC. Translated, it gives CASSSWPIGLAGNTNEQYF. The gene calls are TRBV7-2 and TRBJ2-7, with TRBD2 matching over 12 bases. V was clipped by 4 bases and J by 5 bases; unmatched bases: 18. The CDR3 has 19 amino acids. Per the germline V gene, CDR1 is SGHTA and CDR2 is FQGNSA.

The chain employs TRBV7-9 and TRBJ2-7; perhaps TRBD2 as D (6 bases). Germline V gives CDR1 SEHNR, CDR2 FQNEAQ (reference sequence). The CDR3 consists of 15 residues. V gave up 4 bases and J gave up 5 bases, with 18 bases separating them. Here the CDR3 reads CASSSPGTGGHEQYF. DNA of the CDR3: TGTGCCAGCAGCTCCCCGGGGACTGGGGGACACGAGCAGTACTTC. Full variable domain (remainder filled in from reference TRBV7-9 and TRBJ2-7): DTGVSQNPRHKITKRGQNVTFRCDPISEHNRLYWYRQTLGQGPEFLTYFQNEAQLEKSRLLSDRFSAERPKGSFSTLEIQRTEQGDSAMYLCASSSPGTGGHEQYFGPGTRLTVT.

CDR3 protein: CAWTGGLSTDTQYF. The CDR3 coding sequence is TGTGCCTGGACGGGGGGTCTTAGCACAGATACGCAGTATTTT. The J gene is TRBJ2-3, the V gene TRBV30; 7 bases are shared with TRBD2. Trimming cost V 4 bases and J 0 bases; bases outside gene matches: 4. The germline V gene has CDR1 GTSNPN and CDR2 SVGIG (reference sequence). The CDR3 extends over 14 amino acids.